The present T cell receptor beta chain was sequenced within a study of blood T cell repertoires in COVID-19. Across the whole study: The United States, Italy and Spain were the sources of the acute and convalescent COVID-19 samples. Sample material is recorded as cDNA or gDNA derived from T cells, B-cell-depleted T cells, or PBMCs.

The authors' processing: Scientists estimated how many nucleated cells there were by amplifying reference gene primers. Assay: immunoSEQ multiplex PCR; the TCRdb copy retains only in-frame clones and omits some. V and J calls and clone size are copied from that table; D and trimming were computed from the DNA. The sample yields 150,000 to 200,000 clones, approximately 80% seen once. Only a few counts were recorded for this clone. CDR3 length: 16 amino acids. Germline V gives CDR1 SGHTA, CDR2 FQGNSA. V was clipped by 1 base and J by 9 bases; unmatched bases: 9. The chain is built from TRBV7-2 and TRBJ1-6; the match to TRBD1 covers 7 bases. This TCR derives from a woman of 80 years or more with active or convalescent COVID-19. The specimen was peripheral blood. The CDR3: CASSLEGGQPSSPLHF. CDR3 DNA sequence: TGTGCCAGCAGCTTAGAAGGGGGACAGCCTAGTTCACCCCTCCACTTT. Variable domain in full (rest from reference TRBV7-2 and TRBJ1-6): GAGVSQSPSNKVTEKGKDVELRCDPISGHTALYWYRQSLGQGLEFLIYFQGNSAPDKSGLPSDRFSAERTGGSVSTLTIQRTQQEDSAVYLCASSLEGGQPSSPLHFGNGTRLTVT.